Given below is one TCR beta chain in context. In germline, CDR1 is LGHDT, CDR2 YNNKEL (reference sequence). The CDR3 contains 13 residues. The V end lost 4 bases, the J end lost 7 bases, and 11 bases lay between the germline ends. Authors' processing steps: Amplification from reference gene primers served as the basis for estimated nucleated cell counts. The method was immunoSEQ multiplex PCR; TCRdb's version includes in-frame clones alone and lacks a portion of them. Clone size and V and J calls were adopted from that table, with D and trimming inferred from the DNA. The data show about 210,000 clones, about 91% seen once. This entry belongs to a study of blood T cell repertoires in COVID-19. Study background: The United States, Italy and Spain were the sources of the acute and convalescent COVID-19 samples.

The sample comprised peripheral blood. The TCR originated in a woman aged 40 to 55 with acute or convalescent COVID-19. The J gene is TRBJ1-5, the V gene TRBV3-1 (or the pseudogene TRBV3-2); weak D call: TRBD1 (5 bases). The CDR3 is CASSLSGKQPQHF. The CDR3 DNA is TGTGCCAGCAGCCTTTCAGGGAAACAGCCCCAGCATTTT.